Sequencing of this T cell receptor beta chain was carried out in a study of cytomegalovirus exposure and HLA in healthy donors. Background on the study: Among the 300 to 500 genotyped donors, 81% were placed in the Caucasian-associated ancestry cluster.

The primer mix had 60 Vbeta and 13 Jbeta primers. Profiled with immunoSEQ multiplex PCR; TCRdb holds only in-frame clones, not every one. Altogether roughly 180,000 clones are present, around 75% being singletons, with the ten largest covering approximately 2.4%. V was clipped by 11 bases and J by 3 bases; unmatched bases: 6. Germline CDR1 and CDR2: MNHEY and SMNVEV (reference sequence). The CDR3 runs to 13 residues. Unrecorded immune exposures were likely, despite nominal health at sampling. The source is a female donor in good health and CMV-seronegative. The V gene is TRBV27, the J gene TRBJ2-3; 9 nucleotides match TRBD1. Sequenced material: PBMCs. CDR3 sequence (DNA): TGTGCCTCCAGAGACAGGGGGACAGATACGCAGTATTTT. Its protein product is CASRDRGTDTQYF.